These 27 T cell receptor beta chains were all obtained from the same sample, sequenced in a study of blood T cell repertoires in COVID-19. This table comes from immunoSEQ multiplex PCR, and its TCRdb copy is limited to in-frame clones, with some not included. The data show 130,000 to 150,000 clones, with around 90% seen just once and approximately 3.8% held by the top ten. Material for sequencing was PBMCs or T cells enriched from blood (not recorded which). The source is a woman aged 40 to 49 who had been exposed to COVID-19.

This clone turned up a few times. This chain uses TRBV4-3 with TRBJ2-5; tentative D call: TRBD1 (6 bases). Germline V gene sequence: CDR1 LGHNA, CDR2 YSLEER. This CDR3 region has 13 residues. Trimming pared 1 base from V and 5 bases from J, leaving 8 bases between. In DNA, the CDR3 is TGCGCCAGCAGCCAAGCAGGGGATGAGACCCAGTACTTC. It codes for CASSQAGDETQYF.

The chain uses TRBV5-5 and TRBJ1-5, with no clear D. The CDR3 sequence is 14 residues long. Germline loops: CDR1 SGHKS, CDR2 YYEKEE (reference sequence). Trimming removed 0 bases from V and 6 bases from J, with 10 bases in between. CDR3 bases: TGTGCCAGCAGCTTGGAGTTGGGGAGTCAGCCCCAGCATTTT. Its translation is CASSLELGSQPQHF. Full variable domain (missing parts from reference TRBV5-5 and TRBJ1-5): DAGVTQSPTHLIKTRGQQVTLRCSPISGHKSVSWYQQVLGQGPQFIFQYYEKEERGRGNFPDRFSARQFPNYSSELNVNALLLGDSALYLCASSLELGSQPQHFGDGTRLSIL.

The gene calls are TRBV7-2 and TRBJ2-1, with D maybe TRBD2 (7 bases). This CDR3 has 18 amino acids. Germline loops: CDR1 SGHTA, CDR2 FQGNSA. V was cut by 1 base and J by 3 bases, with 19 bases left in between. In nucleotides, the CDR3 is TGTGCCAGCAGCTTAGGCAATGCGGGGGCGCCTCTCTACAATGAGCAGTTCTTC. Translated: CASSLGNAGAPLYNEQFF.

The chain employs TRBV18 and TRBJ1-1, with 9 bases identical to TRBD1. The CDR3 loop spans 15 amino acids. The germline V gene encodes CDR1 KGHSH and CDR2 LQKENI. J gave up 5 bases and V 5 bases, and 9 bases lay outside the gene matches. The CDR3 is CASSIPQGAGTEAFF. In DNA, the CDR3 is TGTGCCAGCTCAATACCACAGGGGGCGGGGACTGAAGCTTTCTTT.

V gene TRBV4-1 combines with J gene TRBJ1-4; D is perhaps TRBD1 (5 bases). Trimming cost V 0 bases and J 0 bases, with 11 bases left between them. Germline V gene sequence: CDR1 MGHRA, CDR2 YSYEKL. The CDR3 contains 17 residues. The CDR3 sequence: CASSQDGGTATNEKLFF. DNA for the CDR3: TGCGCCAGCAGCCAAGATGGGGGGACGGCAACTAATGAAAAACTGTTTTTT.

J is TRBJ2-5 and V is TRBV4-1; D remains ambiguous. CDR1 MGHRA and CDR2 YSYEKL come from the germline V gene. This CDR3 has 13 amino acids. Trimming cost V 3 bases and J 4 bases, with 9 bases left between them. In DNA form, the CDR3 reads TGCGCCAGCAGCCACCCCCCGGGAGAGACCCAGTACTTC. This encodes CASSHPPGETQYF.

The gene calls are TRBV4-1 and TRBJ1-5; D is possibly TRBD1 (6 bases). CDR1 and CDR2 from the germline V gene are MGHRA and YSYEKL. This CDR3 has 16 amino acids. V was clipped by 6 bases and J by 3 bases, with 18 bases between them. The CDR3, as DNA: TGCGCCAGCAGTCAGGGGAAGGGTACTACCAATCAGCCCCAGCATTTT. This gives the protein CASSQGKGTTNQPQHF.

This clone showed up just a few times. The chain carries TRBV18 and TRBJ1-1; 12 positions match TRBD1. Trimming cost V 4 bases and J 5 bases; bases outside gene matches: 8. This CDR3 comprises 16 residues. From germline, CDR1 is KGHSH and CDR2 LQKENI. The CDR3, as DNA: TGTGCCAGCTCACTAACCGGGACAGGGGGCGAGACTGAAGCTTTCTTT. As protein: CASSLTGTGGETEAFF.

The chain is built from TRBV6-5 and TRBJ1-1; the match to TRBD1 covers 9 bases. V shed 5 bases, J shed 4 bases, and the junction held 8 bases outside the gene matches. The CDR3 spans 15 residues. CDR1 is MNHEY, CDR2 SVGAGI, per germline. CDR3 loop: CASSTPQGAGTEAFF. The CDR3 DNA follows: TGTGCCAGCAGTACCCCACAGGGGGCTGGCACTGAAGCTTTCTTT.

This clone was found once. This rearrangement joins TRBV5-4 to TRBJ1-1; the D is unclear. The V end lost 1 base, the J end lost 2 bases, and 12 bases lay between the germline ends. CDR1 is SGHNT and CDR2 is YYREEE in the germline V gene (reference sequence). The CDR3 has 15 residues. Here the CDR3 DNA reads TGTGCCAGCAGCTTGCTGGCAGATCCTAACACTGAAGCTTTCTTT. Its translation is CASSLLADPNTEAFF.

The V gene is TRBV9, the J gene TRBJ2-7, with no clear D. CDR3 length equals 15 residues. V lost 4 bases and J lost 0, with 14 bases in between. Germline CDR1 SGDLS, CDR2 YYNGEE. The CDR3: CASSPLVSSSYEQYF. CDR3 DNA sequence: TGTGCCAGCAGCCCGCTCGTTAGCAGCTCCTACGAGCAGTACTTC.

The J gene is TRBJ2-1, the V gene TRBV5-1, with D possibly TRBD2 on 6 matching bases. Germline V gene lookup returns CDR1 SGHRS and CDR2 YFSETQ. Trimming removed 0 bases at V and 4 bases at J, with 11 bases between. CDR3 length equals 15 residues. Here the CDR3 reads CASSLGLASYNEQFF. CDR3 nucleotide sequence: TGCGCCAGCAGCTTGGGGCTAGCGTCTTACAATGAGCAGTTCTTC.

The J gene is TRBJ1-5, the V gene TRBV5-6, with 8 bases lining up with TRBD1. This CDR3 is built from 15 residues. V shed 1 base and J 6 bases; nucleotides not matched to a gene: 6. Looked up from germline, CDR1 is SGHDT and CDR2 is YYEEEE. The CDR3: CASSLWDRLFQPQHF. The CDR3 nucleotides read TGTGCCAGCAGCTTGTGGGACAGGCTGTTTCAGCCCCAGCATTTT.

CDR3 sequence reads: CASSEVTSGMGEQYF. DNA for the CDR3: TGTGCCAGCAGTGAAGTAACTAGCGGGATGGGGGAGCAGTACTTC. The chain has TRBV2 and TRBJ2-7, with TRBD2 matching over 10 bases. The trim removed 1 base at V and 7 bases at J, leaving 7 bases unmatched. Germline CDR1 reads SNHLY; CDR2 reads FYNNEI. The CDR3 contains 15 residues.

The rearrangement uses TRBV10-3 and TRBJ1-1; 11 bases map to TRBD1. The length of the CDR3 is 15 residues. Germline CDR1 and CDR2: ENHRY and SYGVKD. J lost 5 bases, V lost 3 bases, and 5 bases had no gene match. DNA of the CDR3: TGTGCCATCAGTGATACCGGGACAGGGGGTACTGAAGCTTTCTTT. Translated, it gives CAISDTGTGGTEAFF.

The chain recombines TRBV7-9 with TRBJ1-2; 10 positions agree with TRBD1. The V gene's germline CDR1 is SEHNR and CDR2 FQNEAQ (reference sequence). The CDR3 extends over 14 amino acids. The trim removed 5 bases at V and 7 bases at J, leaving 7 bases unmatched. The CDR3 protein is CASSPGQGTGGYTF. CDR3 sequence (DNA): TGTGCCAGCAGCCCGGGACAGGGGACCGGTGGCTACACCTTC.

As concerns this clone: A junction boundary mismatches the germline segment, possibly from a read error. The genes are TRBV7-2 and TRBJ1-1; TRBD1 agrees at 7 bases. Looked up from germline, CDR1 is SGHTA and CDR2 is FQGNSA. This CDR3 has 13 amino acids. The CDR3 DNA follows: TGTGCCAGCAGCTTGACAGGGAACGCTGAAGCTTTCTTT. As protein: CASSLTGNAEAFF. Full variable domain (rest looked up from reference TRBV7-2 and TRBJ1-1): GAGVSQSPSNKVTEKGKDVELRCDPISGHTALYWYRQSLGQGLEFLIYFQGNSAPDKSGLPSDRFSAERTGGSVSTLTIQRTQQEDSAVYLCASSLTGNAEAFFGQGTRLTVV.

V gene TRBV27 combines with J gene TRBJ1-1; TRBD1 aligns across 9 bases. With 0 bases clipped from V and 3 bases from J, the junction kept 2 bases outside the gene matches. The CDR3 contains 15 residues. CDR1 is MNHEY and CDR2 is SMNVEV in the germline V gene (reference sequence). CDR3 protein: CASSLSRQGDTEAFF. The CDR3 DNA sequence: TGTGCCAGCAGTTTATCCCGACAGGGGGACACTGAAGCTTTCTTT.

The CDR3 protein is CASNVRGAGEKLFF. The DNA for the CDR3 is TGTGCCAGCAATGTCCGGGGAGCAGGTGAAAAACTGTTTTTT. The chain couples TRBV19 to TRBJ1-4; D not certain. CDR1 LNHDA and CDR2 SQIVND come from the germline V gene (reference sequence). The CDR3 sequence is 14 residues long. The V end was cut by 9 bases, the J end by 7 bases, with 18 bases between.

The chain carries TRBV4-1 and TRBJ2-1; the D gene is possibly TRBD2 (5 bases). V was clipped by 1 base and J by 9 bases, with 13 bases between them. Germline V gene lookup returns CDR1 MGHRA and CDR2 YSYEKL. The CDR3 has 14 residues. In DNA form, the CDR3 reads TGCGCCAGCAGCCAAGGAAACCAGCGGAGTGAGCAGTTCTTC. Its protein product is CASSQGNQRSEQFF.

CDR3 in amino acids: CASSILTTAGGISPLHF. The CDR3 DNA sequence: TGTGCCAGTAGTATACTGACGACGGCAGGGGGCATTTCACCCCTCCACTTT. The rearrangement joins TRBV19 to TRBJ1-6; TRBD1 aligns across 8 bases. There are 17 residues in the CDR3. V shed 2 bases and J 9 bases; nucleotides not matched to a gene: 12. Germline assignment: CDR1 LNHDA and CDR2 SQIVND (reference sequence).

This chain joins TRBV28 and TRBJ2-7; 10 bases match TRBD2. CDR3 length equals 15 residues. Trimming at V came to 1 base and at J to 2 bases, leaving 2 bases not matched to a gene. The germline CDR1 and CDR2 sequences are MDHEN and SYDVKM. DNA for the CDR3: TGTGCCAGCAGTTTATCCCTAGCGGGAGCCTACGAGCAGTACTTC. Protein product: CASSLSLAGAYEQYF.

This clone was detected once. V and J are TRBV5-1 and TRBJ2-4; TRBD1 aligns across 9 bases. V was pared by 4 bases and J by 6 bases, with 5 bases of the junction left unmatched. CDR3 length equals 14 residues. In germline, CDR1 is SGHRS, CDR2 YFSETQ. CDR3 nucleotides: TGCGCCAGCAGCGGGGGACAGGGTGGAAACATTCAGTACTTC. Amino acid sequence: CASSGGQGGNIQYF.

This clone was counted a single time. The rearrangement uses TRBV5-1 and TRBJ2-1, with TRBD1 identical over 8 bases. Trimming removed 1 base from V and 9 bases from J; junction bases left unmatched: 15. The germline V gene encodes CDR1 SGHRS and CDR2 YFSETQ. CDR3 size: 17 residues. DNA for the CDR3: TGCGCCAGCAGCTTGATGGTCGGGGGCGGAGGACAGGGTGAGCAGTTCTTC. It encodes CASSLMVGGGGQGEQFF.

This clone was observed a few times. Other nucleotide sequences from this sample produce the same CDR3. V and J are TRBV3-1 (or the pseudogene TRBV3-2) and TRBJ1-3; D ambiguous. The V and J ends lost 1 base and 0 bases respectively, with 10 bases between them. CDR1 LGHDT and CDR2 YNNKEL come from the germline V gene (reference sequence). This CDR3 is 16 amino acids long. In nucleotides, the CDR3 is TGTGCCAGCAGCCAAGCTGTGGCCAGCTCTGGAAACACCATATATTTT. It yields the protein CASSQAVASSGNTIYF.

The chain has TRBV28 and TRBJ1-5, with 8 bases identical to TRBD1. Per germline, CDR1 MDHEN and CDR2 SYDVKM. The CDR3 runs to 15 residues. Trimming cost V 2 bases and J 3 bases; bases outside gene matches: 3. CDR3 loop: CASSLRDRNNQPQHF. CDR3 coding DNA: TGTGCCAGCAGTTTAAGGGACAGGAACAATCAGCCCCAGCATTTT.

This clone has a single count. The chain has TRBV12-3 or TRBV12-4 and TRBJ2-1; no clear D gene. CDR3 length: 11 residues. The V and J ends lost 3 bases and 9 bases respectively, with 6 bases between them. The CDR3 bases are TGTGCCAGCAGTTTGACGGGTGAGCAGTTCTTC. Protein sequence: CASSLTGEQFF.